The T cell receptor beta chain under discussion was sequenced for a study of shared clonotypes between healthy human individuals. The overall study: Ranging from 18 to 49 in age, donors were two women and three men. Study-wide results and caveats: Naive subsets generally had larger estimated richness than memory subsets.

The CDR3 runs to 16 residues. Germline-derived CDR1 and CDR2 are MDHEN and SYDVKM. V lost 7 bases to trimming and J lost 7 bases; unmatched junction nucleotides: 16. Details on this clone: Its antigen is as yet unknown.

Across several immunoSEQ plates, the genomic DNA of each subset was split evenly. In the original workflow: Without quality scores, immunoSEQ junctional reads could not be filtered like full-length reads. Repertoires were generated with immunoSEQ multiplex PCR, while TCRdb's copy carries only in-frame clones and drops some. That table is the source of V, J and clone size, and D and trimming were worked out from the DNA. Of over 700,000 clones listed, approximately 72% are singletons. This receptor was taken from a woman aged 25-40 years in good health. The chain uses TRBV28 and TRBJ1-5; 7 bases align to TRBD1. Sequenced material: memory CD4+ T cells sorted from blood. Subset in this sample: CD45RA-negative fraction. The CDR3 here is CASTGIAGGKGQPQHF. The CDR3 DNA reads as TGTGCCAGCACGGGAATTGCAGGGGGTAAAGGACAGCCCCAGCATTTT. Full variable domain (outside the CDR3, taken from reference TRBV28 and TRBJ1-5): DVKVTQSSRYLVKRTGEKVFLECVQDMDHENMFWYRQDPGLGLRLIYFSYDVKMKEKGDIPEGYSVSREKKERFSLILESASTNQTSMYLCASTGIAGGKGQPQHFGDGTRLSIL.